The clone carrying this TCR beta chain was counted a few times. The antigen is undetermined. The sample comes from a study of T cells after posttransplantation cyclophosphamide. The assay was immunoSEQ multiplex PCR, and TCRdb's table has in-frame clones only and misses some. The data show tens of thousands of clones, with none appearing a single time. This related bone marrow graft donor gave peripheral blood on the day of marrow donation. Study outcomes and limitations: Later post-transplant blood repertoires were often dominated by donor CD8+ memory clones. TRB clonality was highly associated with recipient CMV seropositivity and reactivation.

The junction had 22 bases not matched to a gene; V was cut back by 1 base and J by 5 bases. CDR3 size: 20 residues. Germline V gene data show CDR1 as KGHSH and CDR2 as LQKENI. Sequencing input: PBMCs. The chain carries TRBV18 and TRBJ2-5, with 7 bases identical to TRBD1. The receptor was derived from a man aged 35-49 years in good health, CMV-negative, and a related stem cell transplant donor. The CDR3: CASSPQSGTAARATRETQYF. The CDR3 DNA sequence: TGTGCCAGCTCACCACAATCCGGGACAGCCGCAAGAGCTACGAGGGAGACCCAGTACTTC.